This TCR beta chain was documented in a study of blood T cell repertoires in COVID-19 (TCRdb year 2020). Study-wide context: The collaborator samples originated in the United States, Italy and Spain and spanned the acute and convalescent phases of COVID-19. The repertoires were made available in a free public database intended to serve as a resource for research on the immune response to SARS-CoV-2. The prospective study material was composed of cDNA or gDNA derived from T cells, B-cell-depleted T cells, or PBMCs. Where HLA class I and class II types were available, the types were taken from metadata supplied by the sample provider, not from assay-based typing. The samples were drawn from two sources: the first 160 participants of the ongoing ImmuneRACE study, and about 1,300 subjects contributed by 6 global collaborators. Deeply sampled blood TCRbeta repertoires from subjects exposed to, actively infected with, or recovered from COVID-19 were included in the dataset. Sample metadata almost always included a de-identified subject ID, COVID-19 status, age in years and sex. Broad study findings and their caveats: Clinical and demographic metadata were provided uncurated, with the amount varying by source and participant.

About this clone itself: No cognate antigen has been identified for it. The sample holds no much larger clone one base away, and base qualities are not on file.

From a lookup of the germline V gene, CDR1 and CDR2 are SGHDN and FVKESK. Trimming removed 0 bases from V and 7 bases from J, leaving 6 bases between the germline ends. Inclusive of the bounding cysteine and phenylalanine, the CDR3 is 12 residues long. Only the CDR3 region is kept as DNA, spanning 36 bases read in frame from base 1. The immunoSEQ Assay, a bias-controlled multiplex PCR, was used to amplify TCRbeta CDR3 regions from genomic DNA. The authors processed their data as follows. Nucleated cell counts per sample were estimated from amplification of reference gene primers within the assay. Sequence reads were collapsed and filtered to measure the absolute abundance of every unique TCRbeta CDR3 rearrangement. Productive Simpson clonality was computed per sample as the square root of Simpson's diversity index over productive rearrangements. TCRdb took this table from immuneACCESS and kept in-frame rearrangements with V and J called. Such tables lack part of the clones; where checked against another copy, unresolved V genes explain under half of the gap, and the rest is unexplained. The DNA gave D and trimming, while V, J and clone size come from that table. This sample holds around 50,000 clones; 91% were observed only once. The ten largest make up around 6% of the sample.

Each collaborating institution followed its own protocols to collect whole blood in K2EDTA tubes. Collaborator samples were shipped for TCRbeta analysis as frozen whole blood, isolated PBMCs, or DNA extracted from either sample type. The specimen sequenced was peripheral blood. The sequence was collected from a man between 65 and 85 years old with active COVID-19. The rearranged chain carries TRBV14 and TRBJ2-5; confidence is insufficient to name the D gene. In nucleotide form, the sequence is TGTGCCAGCAGCCAAGATAGTGGGACCCAGTACTTC. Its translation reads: CASSQDSGTQYF.